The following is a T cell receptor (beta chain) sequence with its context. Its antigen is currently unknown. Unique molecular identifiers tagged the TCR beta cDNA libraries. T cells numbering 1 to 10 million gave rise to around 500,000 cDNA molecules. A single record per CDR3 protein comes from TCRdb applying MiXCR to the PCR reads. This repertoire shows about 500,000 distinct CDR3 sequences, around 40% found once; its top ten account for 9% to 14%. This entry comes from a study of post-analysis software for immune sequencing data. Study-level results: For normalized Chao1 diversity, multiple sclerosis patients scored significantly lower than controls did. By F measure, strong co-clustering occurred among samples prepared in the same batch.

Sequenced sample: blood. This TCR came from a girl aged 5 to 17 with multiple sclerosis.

The CDR3 here is CASSPLAGVENEQFF. CDR3 DNA sequence: TGTGCCAGCAGCCCATTAGCGGGAGTGGAAAATGAGCAGTTCTTC. The gene calls are TRBV28 and TRBJ2-1, with TRBD2 matching over 9 bases. With 6 bases clipped from V and 7 bases from J, the junction kept 10 bases outside the gene matches. This CDR3 is 15 amino acids long. Germline V CDR1 and CDR2: MDHEN, SYDVKM. The full variable domain, rest sourced from reference TRBV28 and TRBJ2-1, is DVKVTQSSRYLVKRTGEKVFLECVQDMDHENMFWYRQDPGLGLRLIYFSYDVKMKEKGDIPEGYSVSREKKERFSLILESASTNQTSMYLCASSPLAGVENEQFFGPGTRLTVL.